A selection of T cell receptor beta chains follows, all from one sample in a study of cytomegalovirus exposure and HLA in healthy donors. TCRdb keeps only in-frame clones here, not all; method: immunoSEQ multiplex PCR. This table holds 95,000 to 110,000 clones, approximately 72% found once. Sequences were obtained from PBMCs. The receptors originated from a woman aged 45-65 years in good health and CMV-seronegative. Each CDR3 is given with its conserved first and last residue. The order of the fields is V gene, J gene, D gene, clone size, CDR3 protein, CDR3 DNA. The D gene is left open where the match is weak. Where a row states a size, it is once, few, many or the class of an expanded clone; other rows omit it.

TRBV11-2,TRBJ1-3,.,.,CASSLLRQVSGNTIYF,TGTGCCAGCAGCTTACTCCGACAGGTCTCTGGAAACACCATATATTTT
TRBV11-3,TRBJ2-7,.,few,CASSSPRTRGYEQYF,TGTGCCAGCAGCTCCCCTAGGACAAGGGGGTACGAGCAGTACTTC
TRBV6-5,TRBJ1-1,.,.,CASSYELNTEAFF,TGTGCCAGCAGTTATGAGCTGAACACTGAAGCTTTCTTT
TRBV4-1,TRBJ1-1,.,.,CASSRPTAGTEAFF,TGCGCCAGCAGCCGACCGACGGCGGGCACTGAAGCTTTCTTT
TRBV11-3,TRBJ2-4,TRBD1,.,CASSLSTGENIQYF,TGTGCCAGCAGCTTATCAACAGGGGAAAACATTCAGTACTTC
TRBV4-3,TRBJ2-1,TRBD1,.,CASSHGSPGQGEQFF,TGCGCCAGCAGCCATGGGTCTCCGGGACAGGGTGAGCAGTTCTTC
TRBV7-2,TRBJ2-4,TRBD2,.,CASSWGLAENIQYF,TGTGCCAGCAGCTGGGGACTAGCGGAAAACATTCAGTACTTC
TRBV2,TRBJ2-7,TRBD2,.,CASSGSSGLVYF,TGTGCCAGCAGTGGGTCTAGCGGCCTTGTCTACTTC
TRBV9,TRBJ2-3,TRBD2,.,CASSPGGTSITDTQYF,TGTGCCAGCAGCCCGGGGGGGACTAGCATCACAGATACGCAGTATTTT
TRBV11-2,TRBJ2-5,.,.,CASSSRGLQETQYF,TGTGCCAGCAGCTCACGGGGTTTACAAGAGACCCAGTACTTC
TRBV6-6,TRBJ1-1,.,.,CASRRGGYRVTEAFF,TGTGCCAGCAGGCGTGGAGGATACAGGGTTACTGAAGCTTTCTTT
TRBV4-1,TRBJ2-7,.,.,CASSPRGRDLNYEQYF,TGCGCCAGCAGCCCTAGGGGGAGGGATCTTAACTACGAGCAGTACTTC
TRBV29-1,TRBJ2-3,TRBD2,.,CSVAPGGTSTDTQYF,TGCAGCGTTGCCCCGGGAGGTACTAGCACAGATACGCAGTATTTT
TRBV10-3,TRBJ2-7,.,few,CAIGPGSSYEQYF,TGTGCCATCGGCCCCGGGAGTAGCTACGAGCAGTACTTC
TRBV28,TRBJ1-1,TRBD1,few,CASSYGQGGAFF,TGTGCCAGCAGTTACGGCCAGGGGGGAGCTTTCTTT
TRBV29-1,TRBJ2-5,.,.,CSVDLRGTPQETQYF,TGCAGCGTTGACTTGAGGGGGACGCCCCAAGAGACCCAGTACTTC
TRBV29-1,TRBJ2-3,.,.,CSVVSDITDTQYF,TGCAGCGTTGTGTCTGACATCACAGATACGCAGTATTTT
TRBV11-3,TRBJ1-4,.,.,CASSPGQIATNEKLFF,TGTGCCAGCAGCCCCGGACAGATTGCAACTAATGAAAAACTGTTTTTT
TRBV12-5,TRBJ2-2,.,.,CASGLGANSLPGELFF,TGTGCTAGTGGTTTGGGCGCGAATTCCCTTCCCGGGGAGCTGTTTTTT
TRBV9,TRBJ1-2,TRBD1,few,CASSSGGQGLGGYTF,TGTGCCAGCAGCTCGGGCGGACAGGGCCTCGGTGGCTACACCTTC
TRBV4-3,TRBJ1-2,.,once,CASSRDGGSYGYTF,TGCGCCAGCAGCCGGGACGGGGGGTCCTATGGCTACACCTTC
TRBV27,TRBJ2-2,.,.,CASSSLGIGELFF,TGTGCCAGCAGTTCCTTGGGCATCGGGGAGCTGTTTTTT